This TCR beta chain is from a study of T cells after yellow fever vaccination. Study-level background: Low-cell-number fractions were prepared with SMART-Seq v4 Ultra Low Input.

This CDR3 spans 16 amino acids. Germline CDR1 KGHDR, CDR2 SFDVKD. V was pared by 3 bases and J by 0 bases, with 2 bases of the junction left unmatched. TCR cDNA was made by 5'RACE template switching, adding a universal primer site and UMIs. TCRdb independently ran MiXCR on the 5' RACE reads; one entry per CDR3 protein. The table shows some 300,000 distinct CDR3 sequences, with roughly 9% occurring only once. The source of this sequence is a man between 18 and 35 years old who received the YFV17D yellow fever vaccine. Sample: CD4+ T cells sorted from PBMCs, taken 5 days after the yellow fever booster vaccination. The chain has TRBV24-1 and TRBJ2-3; 10 bases agree with TRBD2. The CDR3 bases are TGTGCCACCAGTGATAGCGGGGGGGCTAGCACAGATACGCAGTATTTT. It yields the protein CATSDSGGASTDTQYF.